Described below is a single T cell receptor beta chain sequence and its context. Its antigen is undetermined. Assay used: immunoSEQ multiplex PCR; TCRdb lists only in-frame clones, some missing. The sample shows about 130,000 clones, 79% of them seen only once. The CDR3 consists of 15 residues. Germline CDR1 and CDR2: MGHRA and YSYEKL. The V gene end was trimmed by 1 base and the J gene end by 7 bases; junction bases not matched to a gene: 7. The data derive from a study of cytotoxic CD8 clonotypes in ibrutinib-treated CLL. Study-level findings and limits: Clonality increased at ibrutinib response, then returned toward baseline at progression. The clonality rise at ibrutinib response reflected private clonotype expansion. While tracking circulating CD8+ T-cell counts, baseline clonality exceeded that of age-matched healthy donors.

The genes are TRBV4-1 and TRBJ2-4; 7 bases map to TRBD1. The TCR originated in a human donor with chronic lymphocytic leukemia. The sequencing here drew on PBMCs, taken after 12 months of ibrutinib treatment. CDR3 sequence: CASSQAPGQLNIQYF. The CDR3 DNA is TGCGCCAGCAGCCAAGCCCCGGGACAGCTGAACATTCAGTACTTC.